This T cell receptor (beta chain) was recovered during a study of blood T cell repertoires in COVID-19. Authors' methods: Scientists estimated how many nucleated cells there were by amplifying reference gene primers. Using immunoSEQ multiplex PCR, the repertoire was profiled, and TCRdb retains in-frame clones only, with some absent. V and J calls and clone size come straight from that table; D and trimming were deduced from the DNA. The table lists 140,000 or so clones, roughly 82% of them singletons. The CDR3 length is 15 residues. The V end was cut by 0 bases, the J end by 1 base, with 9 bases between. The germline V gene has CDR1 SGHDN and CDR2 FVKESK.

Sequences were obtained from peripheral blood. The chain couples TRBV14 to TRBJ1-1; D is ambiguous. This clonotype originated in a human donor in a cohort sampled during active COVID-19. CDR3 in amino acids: CASSQDHSWNTEAFF. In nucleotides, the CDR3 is TGTGCCAGCAGCCAAGATCACTCGTGGAACACTGAAGCTTTCTTT. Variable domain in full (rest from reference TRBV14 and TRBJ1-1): EAGVTQFPSHSVIEKGQTVTLRCDPISGHDNLYWYRRVMGKEIKFLLHFVKESKQDESGMPNNRFLAERTGGTYSTLKVQPAELEDSGVYFCASSQDHSWNTEAFFGQGTRLTVV.